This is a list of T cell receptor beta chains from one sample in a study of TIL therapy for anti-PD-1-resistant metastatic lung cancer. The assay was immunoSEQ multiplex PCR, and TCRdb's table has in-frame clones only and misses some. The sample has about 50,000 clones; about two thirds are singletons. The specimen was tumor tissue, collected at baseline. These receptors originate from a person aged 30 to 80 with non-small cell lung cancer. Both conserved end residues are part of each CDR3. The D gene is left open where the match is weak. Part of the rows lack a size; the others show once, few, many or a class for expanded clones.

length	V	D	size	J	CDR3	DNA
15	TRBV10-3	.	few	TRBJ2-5	CAISESTVQAQTQYF	TGTGCCATCAGTGAGTCTACAGTCCAGGCGCAGACCCAGTACTTC
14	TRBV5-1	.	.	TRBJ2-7	CASSLGWISYEQYF	TGCGCCAGCAGCTTAGGGTGGATCTCCTACGAGCAGTACTTC
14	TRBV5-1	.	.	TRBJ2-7	CASSLATAGQEQYF	TGCGCCAGCAGCTTGGCCACGGCCGGCCAGGAGCAGTACTTC
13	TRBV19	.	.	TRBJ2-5	CASSPDYQETQYF	TGTGCCAGTAGTCCGGACTACCAAGAGACCCAGTACTTC
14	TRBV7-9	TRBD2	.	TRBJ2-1	CASSPPGLVDEQFF	TGTGCCAGCAGCCCGCCGGGACTAGTGGATGAGCAGTTCTTC
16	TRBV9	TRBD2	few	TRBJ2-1	CASSVGSSGRANEQFF	TGTGCCAGCAGCGTAGGTTCTAGCGGGAGGGCCAATGAGCAGTTCTTC
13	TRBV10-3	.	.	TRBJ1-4	CAISVSVNEKLFF	TGTGCCATCAGTGTGTCAGTTAATGAAAAACTGTTTTTT
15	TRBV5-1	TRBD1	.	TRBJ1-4	CASSLWGTVTEKLFF	TGCGCCAGCAGCTTGTGGGGGACAGTCACTGAAAAACTGTTTTTT
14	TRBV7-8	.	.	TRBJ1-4	CASSLEATNEKLFF	TGTGCCAGCAGCTTAGAAGCAACTAATGAAAAACTGTTTTTT
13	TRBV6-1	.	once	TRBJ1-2	CASSVGRNYGYTF	TGTGCCAGCAGTGTGGGCAGAAACTATGGCTACACCTTC
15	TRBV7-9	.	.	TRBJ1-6	CASSLPPGDNSPLHF	TGTGCCAGCAGCTTACCCCCAGGGGATAATTCACCCCTCCACTTT
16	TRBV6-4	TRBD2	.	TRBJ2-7	CASRPAPGLSPYEQYF	TGTGCCAGCAGGCCAGCCCCGGGACTATCCCCCTACGAGCAGTACTTC
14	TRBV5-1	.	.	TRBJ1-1	CASSLGGASTEAFF	TGCGCCAGCAGCTTGGGGGGTGCGAGCACTGAAGCTTTCTTT
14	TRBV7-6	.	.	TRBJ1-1	CASSPSSGNTEAFF	TGTGCCAGCAGTCCTAGCAGCGGGAACACTGAAGCTTTCTTT
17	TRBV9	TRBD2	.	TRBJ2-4	CASSGGRGGIAKNIQYF	TGTGCCAGCAGCGGCGGTCGGGGGGGTATAGCCAAAAACATTCAGTACTTC
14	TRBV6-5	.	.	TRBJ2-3	CASKLGTTADTQYF	TGTGCCAGCAAACTCGGGACCACGGCAGATACGCAGTATTTT
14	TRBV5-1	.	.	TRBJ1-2	CASSPPGVTGGYTF	TGCGCCAGCAGCCCCCCCGGGGTCACGGGCGGCTACACCTTC
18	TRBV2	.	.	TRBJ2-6	CASSERPTLPSGANVLTF	TGTGCCAGCAGTGAGAGACCCACCCTACCATCTGGGGCCAACGTCCTGACTTTC
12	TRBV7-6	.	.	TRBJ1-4	CASSPPGRKLFF	TGTGCCAGCAGCCCCCCTGGGCGGAAACTGTTTTTT
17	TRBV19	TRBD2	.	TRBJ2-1	CASSIGTSGASYNEQFF	TGTGCCAGTAGTATAGGGACTAGCGGGGCCTCCTACAATGAGCAGTTCTTC
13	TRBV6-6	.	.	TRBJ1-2	CASHLGQTFGYTF	TGTGCCAGCCATCTCGGGCAAACCTTTGGCTACACCTTC
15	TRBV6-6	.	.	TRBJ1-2	CASSLRDPTNYGYTF	TGTGCCAGCAGCCTCCGGGACCCAACTAACTATGGCTACACCTTC
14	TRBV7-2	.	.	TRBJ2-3	CASSLGLTTDTQYF	TGTGCCAGCAGCTTAGGTCTTACTACAGATACGCAGTATTTT
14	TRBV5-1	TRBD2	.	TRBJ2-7	CASSGLAGVDEQYF	TGCGCCAGCAGCGGACTAGCGGGAGTCGACGAGCAGTACTTC
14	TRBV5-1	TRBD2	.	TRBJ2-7	CASSPAGVTYEQYF	TGCGCCAGCAGCCCCGCGGGGGTGACCTACGAGCAGTACTTC
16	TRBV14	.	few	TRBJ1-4	CASSQDGFATNEKLFF	TGTGCCAGCAGCCAAGATGGGTTTGCAACTAATGAAAAACTGTTTTTT
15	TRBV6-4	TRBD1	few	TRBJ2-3	CASSDSTGGADTQYF	TGTGCCAGCAGTGACTCGACAGGGGGGGCAGATACGCAGTATTTT
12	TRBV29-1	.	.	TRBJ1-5	CSVSQRNQPQHF	TGCAGCGTTTCCCAGCGCAATCAGCCCCAGCATTTT
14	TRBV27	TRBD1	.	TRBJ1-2	CASKLQGTPGVYTF	TGTGCCAGCAAGCTACAGGGGACCCCCGGCGTCTACACCTTC
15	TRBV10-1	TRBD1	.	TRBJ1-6	CASSEYPGGDSPLHF	TGCGCCAGCAGTGAGTATCCAGGGGGCGATTCACCCCTCCACTTT
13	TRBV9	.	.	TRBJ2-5	CASSAGTEETQYF	TGTGCCAGCAGCGCTGGTACAGAAGAGACCCAGTACTTC
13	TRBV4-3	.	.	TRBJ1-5	CASSHRAGGPQHF	TGCGCCAGCAGCCACCGAGCCGGGGGGCCCCAGCATTTT
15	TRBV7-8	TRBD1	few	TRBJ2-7	CASSPGQGASYEQYF	TGTGCCAGCAGCCCGGGGCAGGGGGCCTCCTACGAGCAGTACTTC
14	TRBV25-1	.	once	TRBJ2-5	CASSEAGWGETQYF	TGTGCCAGCAGTGAGGCGGGGTGGGGAGAGACCCAGTACTTC